This T cell receptor beta chain was documented in a study of blood T cell repertoires in COVID-19. Study-level background: Some COVID-19 samples were acute and others convalescent; all came from the United States, Italy and Spain. From T cells, B-cell-depleted T cells, or PBMCs came the material, which was cDNA or gDNA.

This clone was recorded only once. Original handling: For nucleated cells, counts were estimated from reference gene primer amplification. Sequencing used immunoSEQ multiplex PCR; TCRdb keeps in-frame clones, though not all of them. The V and J calls and the clone size are those of that table, but D and trimming were determined from the DNA. Among under 35,000 clones, more than 75% were seen once, and the ten largest hold 35% to 50%. Germline CDR1 reads SGHRS; CDR2 reads YFSETQ. Trimming pared 4 bases from V and 6 bases from J, leaving 13 bases between. The CDR3 sequence is 14 residues long. This rearrangement joins TRBV5-1 to TRBJ2-2, with D tentatively TRBD1 (5 bases). This sequence was found in a human donor in a cohort sampled during active COVID-19. The sequencing sample was made of peripheral blood. CDR3 protein: CASSTQGEAGELFF. The CDR3 DNA is TGCGCCAGCAGCACCCAGGGTGAGGCCGGGGAGCTGTTTTTT. Using reference TRBV5-1 and TRBJ2-2 for the parts outside the CDR3, the full variable domain is KAGVTQTPRYLIKTRGQQVTLSCSPISGHRSVSWYQQTPGQGLQFLFEYFSETQRNKGNFPGRFSGRQFSNSRSEMNVSTLELGDSALYLCASSTQGEAGELFFGEGSRLTVL.